This is a list of T cell receptor beta chains from one sample in a study of blood T cell repertoires in COVID-19. Some clones are missing from TCRdb's copy, which holds only in-frame ones; the method was immunoSEQ multiplex PCR. The sample contains about 200,000 clones, 70% to 90% of which appear only once. What was sequenced was PBMCs or T cells enriched from blood (not recorded which). The receptors were gathered from a young woman who had recovered from COVID-19. The CDR3 runs from the conserved cysteine through the conserved F or W. D genes are given only for firm matches. The listing skips clone size in some rows; elsewhere it reads once, few, many or a size class.

j_call: TRBJ2-2
clone_size: once
d_call: TRBD1
v_call: TRBV7-9
cdr3_nt: TGTGCCAGCACCTCAAGGCAGGGACAGGGGTCCGGGGAGCTGTTTTTT
cdr3_aa: CASTSRQGQGSGELFF

j_call: TRBJ1-3
clone_size: NA
d_call: TRBD1
v_call: TRBV18
cdr3_nt: TGTGCCAGCTCATCAGGGGGAGTTGGAAACACCATATATTTT
cdr3_aa: CASSSGGVGNTIYF

j_call: TRBJ1-2
clone_size: NA
d_call: TRBD1
v_call: TRBV6-5
cdr3_nt: TGTGCCAGCAGCCGGAGGGGACAGAGGGATGGCTACACCTTC
cdr3_aa: CASSRRGQRDGYTF

j_call: TRBJ1-4
clone_size: NA
d_call: TRBD1
v_call: TRBV5-5
cdr3_nt: TGTGCCAGCAGCTTAAGGGGGCCGACTAATGAAAAACTGTTTTTT
cdr3_aa: CASSLRGPTNEKLFF

j_call: TRBJ1-2
clone_size: once
d_call: NA
v_call: TRBV28
cdr3_nt: TGTGCCAGCAGCGACAGTGGCTACACCTTC
cdr3_aa: CASSDSGYTF

j_call: TRBJ1-1
clone_size: NA
d_call: NA
v_call: TRBV9
cdr3_nt: TGTGCCAGCAGCCCATTCGGGAACACTGAAGCTTTCTTT
cdr3_aa: CASSPFGNTEAFF

j_call: TRBJ1-2
clone_size: NA
d_call: TRBD1
v_call: TRBV6-5
cdr3_nt: TGTGCCAGCAGTTACTCCGCGGGACAGGGTAGGGGCTACACCTTC
cdr3_aa: CASSYSAGQGRGYTF

j_call: TRBJ1-5
clone_size: once
d_call: NA
v_call: TRBV12-2
cdr3_nt: TGTGCAAGTCGCTTGGGGACCTTGGGAGGGTGGAGCAATCAGCCCCAGCATTTT
cdr3_aa: CASRLGTLGGWSNQPQHF

j_call: TRBJ1-4
clone_size: NA
d_call: TRBD1
v_call: TRBV23-1
cdr3_nt: TGCGCCAGCAGCGGGACGGGACAGAGGGAAAAACTGTTTTTT
cdr3_aa: CASSGTGQREKLFF

j_call: TRBJ1-3
clone_size: once
d_call: TRBD1
v_call: TRBV9
cdr3_nt: TGTGCCAGCAGCCTCCGTCCCGGGACAGGGGACGGGGACTCTCTTGCTGGAAACACCATATATTTT
cdr3_aa: CASSLRPGTGDGDSLAGNTIYF

j_call: TRBJ1-4
clone_size: NA
d_call: TRBD1
v_call: TRBV5-6
cdr3_nt: TGTGCCAGCAGCTTTACTATTCCGGGACAGGGTTGGGAAAAACTGTTTTTT
cdr3_aa: CASSFTIPGQGWEKLFF

j_call: TRBJ2-1
clone_size: NA
d_call: NA
v_call: TRBV9
cdr3_nt: TGTGCCAGCAGCGTAGGTGGCGGGGATACCAATGAGCAGTTCTTC
cdr3_aa: CASSVGGGDTNEQFF

j_call: TRBJ1-1
clone_size: NA
d_call: NA
v_call: TRBV27
cdr3_nt: TGTGCCAGCAGTTTAGTGGGGCAGAACACTGAAGCTTTCTTT
cdr3_aa: CASSLVGQNTEAFF

j_call: TRBJ2-3
clone_size: NA
d_call: NA
v_call: TRBV18
cdr3_nt: TGTGCCAGCTCACCAGCGACAAACACAGATACGCAGTATTTT
cdr3_aa: CASSPATNTDTQYF

j_call: TRBJ1-1
clone_size: NA
d_call: NA
v_call: TRBV6-5
cdr3_nt: TGTGCCAGCATATTGAGCAGGGACACTGAAGCTTTCTTT
cdr3_aa: CASILSRDTEAFF

j_call: TRBJ2-7
clone_size: NA
d_call: TRBD2
v_call: TRBV27
cdr3_nt: TGTGCCAGCAGGGGCCCCAGCGGGGGATCCTACGAGCAGTACTTC
cdr3_aa: CASRGPSGGSYEQYF

j_call: TRBJ1-2
clone_size: NA
d_call: TRBD1
v_call: TRBV29-1
cdr3_nt: TGCAGCGTGGACAGGGGCCTATATGGCTACACCTTC
cdr3_aa: CSVDRGLYGYTF

j_call: TRBJ1-4
clone_size: NA
d_call: TRBD1
v_call: TRBV5-4
cdr3_nt: TGTGCCAGCAGCTTACAGGGGGCTGGGGAAAAACTGTTTTTT
cdr3_aa: CASSLQGAGEKLFF

j_call: TRBJ1-2
clone_size: NA
d_call: TRBD1
v_call: TRBV6-5
cdr3_nt: TGTGCCAGCACGGGGCAGGGGGCGCTTAACTATGGCTACACCTTC
cdr3_aa: CASTGQGALNYGYTF

j_call: TRBJ1-6
clone_size: NA
d_call: NA
v_call: TRBV19
cdr3_nt: TGTGCCAGTAGTACGGGGAAAGAGGAGTCACCCCTCCACTTT
cdr3_aa: CASSTGKEESPLHF

j_call: TRBJ2-7
clone_size: NA
d_call: TRBD1
v_call: TRBV6-5
cdr3_nt: TGTGCCAGCAGGGGAGACAGGGTGGGTTCCTACGAGCAGTACTTC
cdr3_aa: CASRGDRVGSYEQYF

j_call: TRBJ2-1
clone_size: NA
d_call: NA
v_call: TRBV29-1
cdr3_nt: TGCAGCGTCGAGCTTGTCGATGAGCAGTTCTTC
cdr3_aa: CSVELVDEQFF

j_call: TRBJ1-2
clone_size: NA
d_call: TRBD1
v_call: TRBV9
cdr3_nt: TGTGCCAGCAGCGTAGGAGGGGGCAGTGACTATGGCTACACCTTC
cdr3_aa: CASSVGGGSDYGYTF

j_call: TRBJ2-7
clone_size: once
d_call: TRBD1
v_call: TRBV9
cdr3_nt: TGTGCCAGCAGCGTCGGGACAGGGGTTCACGAGCAGTACTTC
cdr3_aa: CASSVGTGVHEQYF

j_call: TRBJ1-2
clone_size: once
d_call: NA
v_call: TRBV18
cdr3_nt: TGTGCCAGCTCACCTAGCGACGGCAACCCCCTCAACTATGGCTACACCTTC
cdr3_aa: CASSPSDGNPLNYGYTF

j_call: TRBJ2-7
clone_size: NA
d_call: TRBD1
v_call: TRBV5-1
cdr3_nt: TGCGCCAGCAGCTTGGCCCCCGACAGGGCCCTCTCCTACGAGCAGTACTTC
cdr3_aa: CASSLAPDRALSYEQYF

j_call: TRBJ1-5
clone_size: NA
d_call: NA
v_call: TRBV6-2/TRBV6-3
cdr3_nt: TGTGCCAGCAGTCCCATTTGGGAGCCTAGCAATCAGCCCCAGCATTTT
cdr3_aa: CASSPIWEPSNQPQHF

j_call: TRBJ1-1
clone_size: NA
d_call: NA
v_call: TRBV1
cdr3_nt: TGCACCAGCAGCCTTGACCCGGGGTGCACTGAAGCTTTCTTT
cdr3_aa: CTSSLDPGCTEAFF

j_call: TRBJ2-7
clone_size: few
d_call: TRBD1
v_call: TRBV4-1
cdr3_nt: TGCGCCAGCAGCCAAGATCCGGGACAGCAATACGAGCAGTACTTC
cdr3_aa: CASSQDPGQQYEQYF

j_call: TRBJ2-5
clone_size: NA
d_call: TRBD2
v_call: TRBV19
cdr3_nt: TGTGCCAGTAGTATACCTGGACTAGCGGGGGAGCAAGAGACCCAGTACTTC
cdr3_aa: CASSIPGLAGEQETQYF

j_call: TRBJ2-2
clone_size: NA
d_call: TRBD2
v_call: TRBV28
cdr3_nt: TGTGCCAGCAGTTTCCGACTAGCGGGGACCGGGGAGCTGTTTTTT
cdr3_aa: CASSFRLAGTGELFF

j_call: TRBJ1-1
clone_size: NA
d_call: TRBD1
v_call: TRBV4-1
cdr3_nt: TGCGCCAGCAGCCGCACCGGGACAGCGAACACTGAAGCTTTCTTT
cdr3_aa: CASSRTGTANTEAFF

j_call: TRBJ1-5
clone_size: NA
d_call: NA
v_call: TRBV12-5
cdr3_nt: TGTGCTAGTGGTCGGACGACAGCGGGGAATCAGCCCCAGCATTTT
cdr3_aa: CASGRTTAGNQPQHF

j_call: TRBJ2-7
clone_size: once
d_call: NA
v_call: TRBV19
cdr3_nt: TGTGCCAGTAGTATCCAGGGAAGCTACGAGCAGTACTTC
cdr3_aa: CASSIQGSYEQYF

j_call: TRBJ2-5
clone_size: NA
d_call: NA
v_call: TRBV5-1
cdr3_nt: TGCGCCAGCAGCTTTGAAGGCGGGAAAGAGACCCAGTACTTC
cdr3_aa: CASSFEGGKETQYF

j_call: TRBJ2-7
clone_size: once
d_call: TRBD1
v_call: TRBV7-9
cdr3_nt: TGTGCCAGCAGCCCCAGTACCGGGACAGGGGTCTACGAGCAGTACTTC
cdr3_aa: CASSPSTGTGVYEQYF

j_call: TRBJ1-1
clone_size: NA
d_call: NA
v_call: TRBV27
cdr3_nt: TGTGCCAGCAGCTCACCCACGGGGCGCGCGGGGACTGAAGCTTTCTTT
cdr3_aa: CASSSPTGRAGTEAFF

j_call: TRBJ1-6
clone_size: once
d_call: TRBD1
v_call: TRBV7-9
cdr3_nt: TGTGCCAGCAGCCTCCAGGGGGCAGGGTCACCCCTCCACTTT
cdr3_aa: CASSLQGAGSPLHF

j_call: TRBJ1-1
clone_size: NA
d_call: NA
v_call: TRBV5-1
cdr3_nt: TGCGCCAGCCGGAGGGAAGGTTGGAACACTGAAGCTTTCTTT
cdr3_aa: CASRREGWNTEAFF

j_call: TRBJ1-2
clone_size: NA
d_call: NA
v_call: TRBV29-1
cdr3_nt: TGCAGCGTTGAAACAGGGATTAACTATGGCTACACCTTC
cdr3_aa: CSVETGINYGYTF

j_call: TRBJ2-2
clone_size: NA
d_call: NA
v_call: TRBV7-6
cdr3_nt: TGTGCCAGCAGCCGAAACAGCGGCGGGGAGCTGTTTTTT
cdr3_aa: CASSRNSGGELFF

j_call: TRBJ1-5
clone_size: NA
d_call: TRBD1
v_call: TRBV19
cdr3_nt: TGTGCCAGTAGTATTTCGGGACAGGGGACTACCCGGGGTCGGAATCAGCCCCAGCATTTT
cdr3_aa: CASSISGQGTTRGRNQPQHF

j_call: TRBJ1-1
clone_size: NA
d_call: NA
v_call: TRBV6-6
cdr3_nt: TGTGCCAGCCATGACAGGCTGAACACTGAAGCTTTCTTT
cdr3_aa: CASHDRLNTEAFF

j_call: TRBJ2-3
clone_size: NA
d_call: NA
v_call: TRBV10-3
cdr3_nt: TGTGCCATCAGTGAGTCAAGAGCGGTGGTGACAGATACGCAGTATTTT
cdr3_aa: CAISESRAVVTDTQYF

j_call: TRBJ1-3
clone_size: NA
d_call: NA
v_call: TRBV6-5
cdr3_nt: TGTGCCAGCACCGTATCTACTGGAAACACCATATATTTT
cdr3_aa: CASTVSTGNTIYF

j_call: TRBJ2-2
clone_size: NA
d_call: TRBD1
v_call: TRBV28
cdr3_nt: TGTGCCAGCGCCCCAGGGGGCTCTGGCGGGGAGCTGTTTTTT
cdr3_aa: CASAPGGSGGELFF

j_call: TRBJ2-1
clone_size: NA
d_call: NA
v_call: TRBV18
cdr3_nt: TGTGCCAGCTCCCCAGGGAGCTCCTACAATGAGCAGTTCTTC
cdr3_aa: CASSPGSSYNEQFF

j_call: TRBJ2-5
clone_size: NA
d_call: TRBD2
v_call: TRBV5-1
cdr3_nt: TGCGCCAGCAGCTTGCCTAGCGGGGAGACCCAGTACTTC
cdr3_aa: CASSLPSGETQYF